This passage covers 13 T cell receptor beta chains from one sample sequenced in a study of cytotoxic CD8 clonotypes in ibrutinib-treated CLL. Data came from immunoSEQ multiplex PCR; TCRdb stores just in-frame clones and leaves some out. The top ten clones hold 4% to 5.5% of a sample with about 85,000 clones, around 79% of them seen once. Sequenced material: PBMCs, taken after 12 months of ibrutinib treatment. These receptors were obtained from a human donor with chronic lymphocytic leukemia.

V gene TRBV18 combines with J gene TRBJ2-5; 11 nucleotides line up with TRBD2. Trimming cost V 3 bases and J 5 bases; bases outside gene matches: 5. Germline assignment: CDR1 KGHSH and CDR2 LQKENI. The CDR3 totals 15 residues. CDR3 in amino acids: CASSPLTSGEETQYF. The CDR3 region has the DNA TGTGCCAGCTCACCGCTGACTAGCGGGGAGGAGACCCAGTACTTC. Using reference TRBV18 and TRBJ2-5 for the parts outside the CDR3, the full variable domain is NAGVMQNPRHLVRRRGQEARLRCSPMKGHSHVYWYRQLPEEGLKFMVYLQKENIIDESGMPKERFSAEFPKEGPSILRIQQVVRGDSAAYFCASSPLTSGEETQYFGPGTRLLVL.

The chain joins TRBV6-5 to TRBJ1-3, with D perhaps TRBD1 (5 bases). The V and J ends lost 5 bases and 3 bases respectively, with 14 bases between them. Germline V gives CDR1 MNHEY, CDR2 SVGAGI. The CDR3 totals 15 residues. Here the CDR3 reads CASSTQGNNGNTIYF. The DNA for the CDR3 is TGTGCCAGCAGTACCCAGGGAAACAATGGAAACACCATATATTTT.

This sequence joins TRBV11-2 and TRBJ1-3; D may be TRBD1 (6 bases). V was pared by 4 bases and J by 1 base, with 14 bases between. This CDR3 is built from 16 residues. Germline V lookup: CDR1 SGHAT, CDR2 FQNNGV. The DNA for the CDR3 is TGTGCCAGCAGCTCCAGGGGTCTAGGGTCTGGAAACACCATATATTTT. Its translation is CASSSRGLGSGNTIYF.

This rearrangement joins TRBV6-1 to TRBJ1-1; 7 bases map to TRBD1. Germline V gives CDR1 MNHNS, CDR2 SASEGT. The CDR3 has 15 amino acids. J was trimmed by 1 base and V by 6 bases; bases with no gene match: 8. The CDR3 spells CASSPTQGGNTEAFF. The CDR3 DNA follows: TGTGCCAGCAGCCCCACCCAGGGGGGGAACACTGAAGCTTTCTTT.

The chain links TRBV30 to TRBJ2-7; possible D gene TRBD1, 6 bases. This CDR3 has 13 residues. Germline CDR1 reads GTSNPN; CDR2 reads SVGIG (reference sequence). Between the trimmed V and J ends, which lost 3 bases and 3 bases, there was a span of 12 bases. The CDR3 reads CAWSRGGVYEQYF. The CDR3 bases are TGTGCCTGGAGCCGAGGGGGTGTCTACGAGCAGTACTTC.

This clone has more than one count but fewer than ten. The chain carries TRBV18 and TRBJ2-1; 12 bases align to TRBD2. CDR1 and CDR2 from the germline V gene are KGHSH and LQKENI. The CDR3 consists of 16 residues. J gave up 9 bases and V 0 bases, and 6 bases lay outside the gene matches. In DNA form, the CDR3 reads TGTGCCAGCTCACCACCGGCTAGCGGGGGGGCGGGTGAGCAGTTCTTC. The encoded protein is CASSPPASGGAGEQFF. The whole variable domain, filled in from reference TRBV18 and TRBJ2-1, reads NAGVMQNPRHLVRRRGQEARLRCSPMKGHSHVYWYRQLPEEGLKFMVYLQKENIIDESGMPKERFSAEFPKEGPSILRIQQVVRGDSAAYFCASSPPASGGAGEQFFGPGTRLTVL.

J is TRBJ2-3 and V is TRBV11-2; no definite D call. In germline, CDR1 is SGHAT, CDR2 FQNNGV. This CDR3 has 13 residues. V was trimmed by 0 bases and J by 4 bases, leaving 5 bases between them. The CDR3 region has the DNA TGTGCCAGCAGCTTAGACCAGGCAGATACGCAGTATTTT. Its translation: CASSLDQADTQYF.

V is TRBV28 and J is TRBJ1-5; 8 bases align to TRBD1. Germline V gives CDR1 MDHEN, CDR2 SYDVKM. The CDR3 length is 15 residues. The V segment lost 5 bases and the J segment 5 bases; nucleotides outside the gene matches: 8. CDR3 DNA sequence: TGTGCCAGCAGTCGGGCGGACAGGGACTATCAGCCCCAGCATTTT. Translating gives CASSRADRDYQPQHF.

This clone was picked up a small number of times. The chain has TRBV11-2 and TRBJ2-1, with a possible D match to TRBD2 (5 bases). There are 15 residues in the CDR3. Looked up from germline, CDR1 is SGHAT and CDR2 is FQNNGV. V lost 0 bases to trimming and J lost 6 bases, with 12 bases between them. The CDR3 protein is CASSLDRGQANEQFF. In DNA form, the CDR3 reads TGTGCCAGCAGCTTAGATCGGGGTCAGGCCAATGAGCAGTTCTTC.

This clone was observed a few times. This chain uses TRBV6-5 with TRBJ1-2; 7 nucleotides match TRBD1. Losses at the gene ends were 0 bases for V and 6 bases for J; bases not matched to a gene: 4. CDR3 length: 14 amino acids. The germline CDR1 and CDR2 sequences are MNHEY and SVGAGI. This CDR3 reads CASSYSTGIDGYTF. The CDR3 nucleotides are TGTGCCAGCAGTTACTCGACAGGGATTGATGGCTACACCTTC.

V usage is TRBV28 and J usage is TRBJ1-1, with D perhaps matching TRBD1 (5 bases). The V end lost 6 bases, the J end lost 4 bases, and 15 bases lay between the germline ends. Germline loops: CDR1 MDHEN, CDR2 SYDVKM. This CDR3 region has 14 residues. The CDR3 DNA is TGTGCCAGCAGGCCGGGACCTCGAGGCACTGAAGCTTTCTTT. Translated: CASRPGPRGTEAFF.

This sequence joins TRBV6-5 and TRBJ2-3, with TRBD1 identical over 8 bases. CDR3 length: 15 residues. J gave up 5 bases and V 4 bases, and 8 bases lay outside the gene matches. Germline assignment: CDR1 MNHEY and CDR2 SVGAGI. The CDR3 loop is CASSFSQGARDTQYF. In DNA form, the CDR3 reads TGTGCCAGCAGTTTTTCCCAGGGGGCGAGAGATACGCAGTATTTT.

The rearrangement links TRBV28 to TRBJ2-5, with a weak D call TRBD1 (7 bases). The V end lost 7 bases, the J end lost 5 bases, and 14 bases lay between the germline ends. The V gene's germline CDR1 is MDHEN and CDR2 SYDVKM. CDR3 size: 13 residues. The CDR3 spells CASIWAGGETQYF. CDR3 DNA sequence: TGTGCCAGCATCTGGGCAGGGGGGGAGACCCAGTACTTC.